A single sample gave rise to the 17 T cell receptor beta chains below, sequenced in a study of blood T cell repertoires in COVID-19. Profiled with immunoSEQ multiplex PCR; TCRdb holds only in-frame clones, not every one. Here the sample spans over 150,000 clones, 80% to 90% being singletons. What was sequenced was peripheral blood. The receptors stem from a man in his forties or fifties with active or convalescent COVID-19.

The chain couples TRBV6-5 to TRBJ1-1, with D hard to call. Germline V gives CDR1 MNHEY, CDR2 SVGAGI. Trimming left V 6 bases short and J 0 bases short, with 11 bases between. This CDR3 region has 14 residues. CDR3 in DNA: TGTGCCAGCAGCTCGAGCGGGCTGAACACTGAAGCTTTCTTT. Its translation is CASSSSGLNTEAFF.

As to this clone: One end of the junction is discordant with germline, which a read error may explain. The genes are TRBV2 and TRBJ1-1, with unresolved D. This CDR3 has 10 residues. Germline V lookup: CDR1 SNHLY, CDR2 FYNNEI. For the CDR3, the DNA is TGTGCCAGCAGCGGAATCACAGTCTCCTTT. This translates into CASSGITVSF.

V usage is TRBV11-3 and J usage is TRBJ2-4, with a tentative D call TRBD2 (5 bases). V lost 5 bases, J lost 8 bases, and 25 bases lay in between. This CDR3 is built from 17 residues. Germline V gives CDR1 SGHNT, CDR2 YENEEA. The CDR3 coding sequence is TGTGCCAGCAGCCTACTAGGGCTGACAATTCGTGGTGACATTCAGTACTTC. Translated: CASSLLGLTIRGDIQYF.

V and J are TRBV3-1 (or the pseudogene TRBV3-2) and TRBJ1-6, with a possible D match to TRBD1 (6 bases). This CDR3 spans 14 amino acids. The V gene lost 7 bases and the J gene lost 9 bases, with 16 bases spanning the gap. CDR1 is LGHDT, CDR2 YNNKEL, per germline (reference sequence). The CDR3, as DNA: TGTGCCAGCATGGGGGCAGGGTACAGTTCACCCCTCCACTTT. It specifies CASMGAGYSSPLHF.

The rearrangement joins TRBV10-3 to TRBJ1-2; 9 bases are shared with TRBD1. Germline values: CDR1 ENHRY, CDR2 SYGVKD. With V trimmed by 0 bases and J by 6 bases, 5 bases remained unmatched. This CDR3 is 15 amino acids long. CDR3 protein: CAISESDRGLDGYTF. The CDR3, as DNA: TGTGCCATCAGTGAGTCGGACAGGGGTTTGGATGGCTACACCTTC.

This chain joins TRBV7-2 and TRBJ2-7; 8 bases match TRBD1. The germline gives CDR1 SGHTA, CDR2 FQGNSA. Losses at the gene ends were 5 bases for V and 6 bases for J; bases not matched to a gene: 12. CDR3 length: 15 residues. The CDR3 nucleotides read TGTGCCAGCAGCCGGGCTCCGAGACAGGGGTTCGAGCAGTACTTC. Translated, it gives CASSRAPRQGFEQYF. The variable domain in full, with the rest retrieved from reference TRBV7-2 and TRBJ2-7, is GAGVSQSPSNKVTEKGKDVELRCDPISGHTALYWYRQSLGQGLEFLIYFQGNSAPDKSGLPSDRFSAERTGGSVSTLTIQRTQQEDSAVYLCASSRAPRQGFEQYFGPGTRLTVT.

The rearrangement joins TRBV7-2 to TRBJ1-1; tentative D call: TRBD1 (6 bases). This CDR3 is built from 13 residues. Trimming cost V 5 bases and J 7 bases, with 14 bases left between them. Germline lookup yields CDR1 SGHTA and CDR2 FQGNSA. The CDR3 bases are TGTGCCAGCAGCCCTAGGGGGGAGGGTGAAGCTTTCTTT. This gives the protein CASSPRGEGEAFF.

The genes are TRBV6-5 and TRBJ2-1, with 14 bases matching TRBD2. V shed 6 bases, J shed 7 bases, and the junction held 5 bases outside the gene matches. Germline-derived CDR1 and CDR2 are MNHEY and SVGAGI. This CDR3 is 15 amino acids long. The DNA for the CDR3 is TGTGCCAGCAGGGGACTAGCGGGAGTTTGGAATGAGCAGTTCTTC. Protein product: CASRGLAGVWNEQFF.

J is TRBJ2-3 and V is TRBV27, with 14 bases that match TRBD2. This CDR3 has 15 amino acids. J was trimmed by 6 bases and V by 8 bases; bases with no gene match: 7. Germline CDR1 and CDR2: MNHEY and SMNVEV (reference sequence). The CDR3 spells CASRTGTSGSDTQYF. CDR3 DNA sequence: TGTGCCAGCCGAACCGGGACTAGCGGGAGTGATACGCAGTATTTT.

The rearrangement joins TRBV18 to TRBJ2-5, with a possible D match to TRBD1 (6 bases). Germline V CDR1 and CDR2: KGHSH, LQKENI. Trimming stripped 8 bases from V and 4 bases from J, with 14 bases between. This CDR3 comprises 13 residues. CDR3 DNA sequence: TGTGCCAGCCTCAGGGGATTCGGAGAGACCCAGTACTTC. It codes for CASLRGFGETQYF.

This rearrangement joins TRBV5-4 to TRBJ2-5, with D perhaps matching TRBD1 (6 bases). CDR3 length equals 15 residues. V was pared by 4 bases and J by 4 bases, with 17 bases between. Germline V lookup: CDR1 SGHNT, CDR2 YYREEE (reference sequence). The CDR3 loop is CASSHFRSGAETQYF. Written as DNA, the CDR3 is TGTGCCAGCAGCCACTTTCGGTCAGGGGCAGAGACCCAGTACTTC.

The chain couples TRBV6-5 to TRBJ1-1, with D perhaps TRBD1 (5 bases). This CDR3 region has 14 residues. V was cut by 7 bases and J by 1 base, with 13 bases left in between. Germline values: CDR1 MNHEY, CDR2 SVGAGI. Here the CDR3 reads CASNVNGANTEAFF. CDR3 nucleotide sequence: TGTGCCAGCAATGTCAATGGGGCGAACACTGAAGCTTTCTTT.

The CDR3 protein is CAWSPFSSSNQPQHF. Written as DNA, the CDR3 is TGTGCCTGGAGTCCCTTCTCGTCTAGCAATCAGCCCCAGCATTTT. V is TRBV30 and J is TRBJ1-5; D unclear. The CDR3 contains 15 residues. CDR1 is GTSNPN, CDR2 SVGIG, per germline (reference sequence). The V and J ends lost 2 bases and 0 bases respectively, with 11 bases between them.

Concerning this clone: This CDR3 is also generated by other DNA sequences in the sample. J is TRBJ1-1 and V is TRBV6-5, with D perhaps matching TRBD1 (6 bases). Trimming removed 7 bases at V and 0 bases at J, with 9 bases between. The length of the CDR3 is 13 residues. The V gene's germline CDR1 is MNHEY and CDR2 SVGAGI. The CDR3 nucleotides read TGTGCCAGCAAGGGGGGGTTGAACACTGAAGCTTTCTTT. Its translation: CASKGGLNTEAFF.

V and J are TRBV9 and TRBJ2-1, with 7 bases identical to TRBD1. J lost 7 bases, V lost 2 bases, and 6 bases had no gene match. The CDR3 totals 14 residues. Germline V gene data show CDR1 as SGDLS and CDR2 as YYNGEE. CDR3 nucleotides: TGTGCCAGCAGCGTCGGGACAGTGGGAAATGAGCAGTTCTTC. Its protein is CASSVGTVGNEQFF. Filled out from reference TRBV9 and TRBJ2-1, the complete variable domain reads DSGVTQTPKHLITATGQRVTLRCSPRSGDLSVYWYQQSLDQGLQFLIQYYNGEERAKGNILERFSAQQFPDLHSELNLSSLELGDSALYFCASSVGTVGNEQFFGPGTRLTVL.

The CDR3 region has the DNA TGTGCCAGCGGGACAGAGAGCATGAACACTGAAGCTTTCTTT. Protein product: CASGTESMNTEAFF. The chain combines TRBV2 with TRBJ1-1; 7 nucleotides agree with TRBD1. Germline V gene data show CDR1 as SNHLY and CDR2 as FYNNEI. The CDR3 has 14 amino acids. V lost 8 bases to trimming and J lost 0 bases; unmatched junction nucleotides: 6.

V gene TRBV5-1 combines with J gene TRBJ1-2, with a weak D call TRBD1 (5 bases). Trimming removed 3 bases from V and 6 bases from J, with 9 bases in between. Looked up from germline, CDR1 is SGHRS and CDR2 is YFSETQ. This CDR3 is 12 amino acids long. This CDR3 is CASSSGQDGYTF. DNA of the CDR3: TGCGCCAGCAGCTCCGGACAAGATGGCTACACCTTC.